Only a few counts were recorded for the clone carrying this TCR beta chain. The antigen is undetermined. The sample comes from a study of T-cell memory formation after mild COVID-19. Study findings and constraints: Pre-infection memory harbored some responding clones, suggesting cross-reactive memory joined. Shrinking CD4+ clones were chiefly CM and EM; CD8+ ones were chiefly EMRA.

TCRalpha and TCRbeta libraries used 5'RACE with constant-segment primers and UMIs. TCRdb analysed the 5' RACE reads with MiXCR anew, one entry per CDR3 protein. The repertoire holds 150,000 or so distinct CDR3 sequences, with roughly 14% as singletons. The CDR3 extends over 15 amino acids. The junction had 8 bases not matched to a gene; V was cut back by 4 bases and J by 5 bases. This chain uses TRBV12-3 or TRBV12-4 with TRBJ1-1; 9 bases agree with TRBD1. The TCR was taken from an adult woman who had mild COVID-19 (a few samples of this study predate the infection). Cell type and time point are not known. The material sequenced was PBMCs or a T cell subset sorted from them (not recorded which). The CDR3 loop is CASSWGQGRSTEAFF. The DNA of the CDR3 is TGTGCCAGCAGTTGGGGACAGGGAAGATCTACTGAAGCTTTCTTT.